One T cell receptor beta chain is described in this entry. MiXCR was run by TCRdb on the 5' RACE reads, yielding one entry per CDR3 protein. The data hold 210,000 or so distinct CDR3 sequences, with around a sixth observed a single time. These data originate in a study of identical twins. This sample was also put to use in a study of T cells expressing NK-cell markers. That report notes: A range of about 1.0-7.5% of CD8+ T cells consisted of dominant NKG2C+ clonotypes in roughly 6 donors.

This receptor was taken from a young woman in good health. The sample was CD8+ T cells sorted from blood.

The CDR3 here is CASSHEYGVGDTEAFF. CDR3 coding DNA: TGTGCCAGCAGCCACGAGTACGGGGTGGGGGACACTGAAGCTTTCTTT. The chain combines TRBV14 with TRBJ1-1; D possibly corresponds to TRBD1 (5 bases). The V and J ends lost 3 bases and 3 bases respectively, with 17 bases between them. CDR1 is SGHDN and CDR2 is FVKESK in the germline V gene. The CDR3 has 16 residues.